Given below is one T cell receptor (beta chain) in context. Antigen specificity is unknown. This sample is drawn from a study of beta chain features in type 1 diabetes. Study-wide points: These data did not resolve whether HLA type affects TCRB rearrangement. Patients and controls would share equally any PCR tilt toward shorter templates.

Germline-derived CDR1 and CDR2 are MDHEN and SYDVKM. The CDR3 consists of 16 residues. V lost 3 bases and J lost 7; bases outside the gene matches: 8. Sequenced material consisted of expressed TCRB transcripts (all of the isolated RNA was reverse transcribed). The table came from immunoSEQ multiplex PCR; TCRdb's copy has only in-frame clones and leaves some out. This table holds some 500,000 clones, 11% found once. This receptor was identified in a woman between 18 and 30 years old in good health. The sample consisted of naive CD4+ T cells from blood. The chain recombines TRBV28 with TRBJ1-6; 8 nucleotides align to TRBD1. CDR3 DNA: TGTGCCAGCAGTTTCACAGGGGGTTCGAGGAATTCACCCCTCCACTTT. Protein: CASSFTGGSRNSPLHF.